The rows below give T cell receptor beta chains drawn from one sample of a study of blood T cell repertoires in COVID-19. Method: immunoSEQ multiplex PCR; TCRdb's copy keeps in-frame clones and lacks some. Among about 75,000 clones listed, around 79% were seen once. The sample taken for sequencing was peripheral blood. The receptor source for this set is an elderly woman with active or convalescent COVID-19. CDR3s include the opening cysteine and the closing phenylalanine or tryptophan. D genes are given only for firm matches. Clone size is stated in some rows and not others, as once, few, many or a class when expanded.

>-|TRBJ1-2|-|TRBV4-1
CASSLDLFGFYGYTF
TGCGCCAGCAGCCTTGACCTGTTCGGGTTCTATGGCTACACCTTC
>-|TRBJ2-3|-|TRBV3-1/TRBV3-2
CASSRQDHRSDTQYF
TGTGCCAGCAGCCGACAAGACCACAGGTCAGATACGCAGTATTTT
>-|TRBJ1-6|-|TRBV7-2
CASSLGGLFVPLHF
TGTGCCAGCAGCTTAGGGGGCTTGTTCGTTCCCCTCCACTTT
>-|TRBJ2-4|few|TRBV2
CASSHYLNIQYF
TGTGCCAGCAGTCACTACTTAAACATTCAGTACTTC
>TRBD2|TRBJ2-1|-|TRBV5-1
CASSLPGLADPNEQFF
TGCGCCAGCAGCTTACCGGGACTAGCGGATCCTAATGAGCAGTTCTTC
>-|TRBJ1-1|few|TRBV7-2
CASSLRHEAFF
TGTGCCAGCAGCTTAAGACATGAAGCTTTCTTT
>-|TRBJ2-1|-|TRBV20-1
CSARARLEQFF
TGCAGTGCTAGGGCGCGGCTAGAGCAGTTCTTC
>-|TRBJ1-5|-|TRBV4-3
CASSQDFSSYQPQHF
TGCGCCAGCAGCCAAGATTTCTCGAGTTACCAGCCCCAGCATTTT
>-|TRBJ1-1|-|TRBV30
CAWSGRGGGTEAFF
TGTGCCTGGAGTGGGAGAGGGGGTGGGACTGAAGCTTTCTTT
>-|TRBJ1-1|-|TRBV18
CASSLNTEMNTEAFF
TGTGCCAGCTCGCTAAACACAGAGATGAACACTGAAGCTTTCTTT
>TRBD2|TRBJ2-7|once|TRBV18
CASSPLGRNEQYF
TGTGCCAGCTCACCCCTCGGGAGGAACGAGCAGTACTTC
>-|TRBJ1-2|-|TRBV29-1
CSVKTGPYGYTF
TGCAGCGTTAAGACAGGTCCCTATGGCTACACCTTC